This T cell receptor (beta chain) is from a study of shared clonotypes between healthy human individuals. Study as a whole: A donor's plate count was three for CD4 naive and three for CD4 memory; CD8 naive had two and CD8 memory one. Study-wide results and caveats: Non-shared clonotypes displayed generation probabilities falling below those of clonotypes present in all four donors. Represented genetic and exposure-history diversity was restricted by having few donors. What naive subsets generally showed was a larger estimated richness than memory subsets showed.

Only in-frame clones appear in the TCRdb table, and some are missing; sequencing was by immunoSEQ multiplex PCR. This table has some 630,000 clones, roughly 70% appearing once. The length of the CDR3 is 15 residues. In germline, CDR1 is SGHVS, CDR2 FQNEAQ. V was clipped by 5 bases and J by 2 bases, with 16 bases between them. This clone was recorded only once. No antigen is known for it. The source of this sequence is a woman in her twenties or thirties in good health. Sequenced sample: memory CD4+ T cells sorted from blood. Subset: CD45RA-negative fraction. The chain couples TRBV7-8 to TRBJ2-7, with TRBD1 as a possible D gene (8 bases). CDR3 nucleotides: TGTGCCAGCAGCCGACGGACAGGGAGGGCCTACGAGCAGTACTTC. Amino acid sequence: CASSRRTGRAYEQYF.